A single sample is the source of the 20 T cell receptor beta chains below, sequenced in a study of blood T cell repertoires in COVID-19. Here immunoSEQ multiplex PCR was the method, and the copy in TCRdb shows in-frame clones only, minus some. The table includes 250,000 to 300,000 clones, approximately 79% detected once. Sequencing was carried out using PBMCs or T cells enriched from blood (not recorded which). The receptors come from a man aged 25 to 45 with acute COVID-19.

The chain's CDR3 is CASSLKGQGAGELFF. The CDR3 DNA sequence: TGTGCCAGCAGCTTAAAGGGGCAGGGGGCCGGGGAGCTGTTTTTT. V usage is TRBV7-9 and J usage is TRBJ2-2, with 7 positions matching TRBD1. This CDR3 has 15 amino acids. V trimming: 2 bases; J trimming: 6 bases; junction bases outside the gene matches: 6. Germline V gene sequence: CDR1 SEHNR, CDR2 FQNEAQ (reference sequence).

The CDR3 region is CATSDPVGRERNEQFF. The CDR3 coding sequence is TGTGCCACCAGTGACCCCGTGGGGCGGGAGCGCAATGAGCAGTTCTTC. The chain has TRBV24-1 and TRBJ2-1; 7 nucleotides agree with TRBD2. Germline V CDR1 and CDR2: KGHDR, SFDVKD. The length of the CDR3 is 16 residues. With 4 bases clipped from V and 6 bases from J, the junction kept 11 bases outside the gene matches.

The gene calls are TRBV11-2 and TRBJ2-7; 7 nucleotides match TRBD2. Germline V gives CDR1 SGHAT, CDR2 FQNNGV. The CDR3 consists of 15 residues. J gave up 7 bases and V 1 base, and 10 bases lay outside the gene matches. In DNA form, the CDR3 reads TGTGCCAGCAGCTTAGTCACTAGCGCATTTGGGGAGCAGTACGTC. Protein product: CASSLVTSAFGEQYV.

Only a few counts were recorded for this clone. The chain uses TRBV4-1 and TRBJ1-2; 12 bases match TRBD1. Germline assignment: CDR1 MGHRA and CDR2 YSYEKL. This CDR3 contains 18 residues. The V segment lost 3 bases and the J segment 4 bases; nucleotides outside the gene matches: 12. CDR3 residues: CASSHARDRGPTLYGYTF. The CDR3 nucleotides read TGCGCCAGCAGCCACGCACGGGACAGGGGGCCAACTCTCTATGGCTACACCTTC.

The V call is TRBV5-1, the J call TRBJ2-2; TRBD1 matches 7 bases. CDR3 length: 16 amino acids. After removal of 4 bases from V and 4 bases from J, the junction contained 10 bases not matched to a gene. From germline, CDR1 is SGHRS and CDR2 YFSETQ. As DNA, the CDR3 is TGCGCCAGCAGCGCTAGACAGGGTTGGGGCACCGGGGAGCTGTTTTTT. Its protein is CASSARQGWGTGELFF.

The chain carries TRBV6-1 and TRBJ1-6; D is ambiguous. The CDR3 loop spans 13 amino acids. Germline V gene sequence: CDR1 MNHNS, CDR2 SASEGT. Trimming took off 2 bases at V and 7 bases at J, with 6 bases between the two ends. The CDR3 loop is CASSEKENSPLHF. CDR3 nucleotides: TGTGCCAGCAGTGAAAAGGAGAATTCACCCCTCCACTTT.

The chain recombines TRBV9 with TRBJ1-1, with 7 nucleotides matching TRBD1. Germline-derived CDR1 and CDR2 are SGDLS and YYNGEE. The CDR3 is 15 residues long. Germline trimming cut 3 bases from V and 1 base from J; bases unmatched to any gene: 6. In nucleotides, the CDR3 is TGTGCCAGCAGCGCACTACAGGGGAGGAACACTGAAGCTTTCTTT. Its translation is CASSALQGRNTEAFF.

Comments on this clone: At one end, the junction sequence differs from germline, possibly due to a read error. The chain links TRBV7-7 to TRBJ2-5; maybe TRBD2 (5 bases). Germline CDR1 and CDR2: SSHAT and FNYEAQ (reference sequence). CDR3 length: 15 residues. The CDR3 loop is CASSLVERSQETQYF. The CDR3 DNA sequence: TGTGCTAGCAGCTTAGTCGAGCGGAGCCAAGAGACCCAGTACTTC.

This clone turned up a few times. The rearrangement uses TRBV24-1 and TRBJ2-1, with 8 positions matching TRBD2. With 9 bases clipped from V and 0 bases from J, the junction kept 6 bases outside the gene matches. The CDR3 has 15 amino acids. Germline V gene data show CDR1 as KGHDR and CDR2 as SFDVKD. CDR3 bases: TGTGCCACCCAAAATAGCGGGAACTCCTACAATGAGCAGTTCTTC. It translates to CATQNSGNSYNEQFF.

This clone has just a few counts. The V and J genes are TRBV5-8 and TRBJ1-2; 7 nucleotides agree with TRBD1. J lost 4 bases, V lost 4 bases, and 4 bases had no gene match. CDR3 length equals 13 residues. Germline V CDR1 and CDR2: SGHTS, YDEGEE. The CDR3 sequence: CASSPRDSYGYTF. Written as DNA, the CDR3 is TGTGCCAGCAGCCCTCGGGACAGCTATGGCTACACCTTC.

Remarks on this clone: This likely comes from a read error, as the CDR3 has no conserved phenylalanine or tryptophan at its end. No DNA is shown, since the ends of the CDR3 on it are uncertain; the CDR3 is the one TCRdb lists. This chain uses TRBV29-1 with TRBJ2-3; whether TRBD2, the table's D call, matches the DNA was not checked. Ends included, the CDR3 has 10 residues. The germline V gene encodes CDR1 SQVTM and CDR2 ANQGSEA. CDR3 in amino acids: CSANGLEVNL.

The V and J genes are TRBV15 and TRBJ1-1; maybe TRBD1 (5 bases). CDR3 size: 14 residues. Germline V gene lookup returns CDR1 LNHNV and CDR2 YYDKDF (reference sequence). With 3 bases removed from V and 3 bases from J, the gap between germline ends came to 11 bases. In nucleotides, the CDR3 is TGTGCCACCAGCAGGCAACTGGGGCACACTGAAGCTTTCTTT. It encodes CATSRQLGHTEAFF. Drawing the rest from reference TRBV15 and TRBJ1-1, the complete variable domain is DAMVIQNPRYQVTQFGKPVTLSCSQTLNHNVMYWYQQKSSQAPKLLFHYYDKDFNNEADTPDNFQSRRPNTSFCFLDIRSPGLGDTAMYLCATSRQLGHTEAFFGQGTRLTVV.

Here the CDR3 reads CASSPVISRAGVYGYTF. CDR3 bases: TGTGCCAGCAGCCCGGTAATCTCTCGGGCAGGGGTCTATGGCTACACCTTC. V is TRBV5-6 and J is TRBJ1-2; the D gene is possibly TRBD1 (6 bases). The germline V gene has CDR1 SGHDT and CDR2 YYEEEE. V was trimmed by 4 bases and J by 4 bases, leaving 23 bases between them. The CDR3 runs 17 residues.

This sequence joins TRBV4-2 and TRBJ1-5; D possibly corresponds to TRBD1 (5 bases). Trimming took 5 bases from V and 1 from J, leaving 15 bases between them. The CDR3 contains 16 residues. Per germline, CDR1 LGHNA and CDR2 YNFKEQ. The CDR3 DNA sequence: TGTGCCAGCAGCTTAGAGGCGGGGGAGAGCAATCAGCCCCAGCATTTT. Its translation: CASSLEAGESNQPQHF.

The chain combines TRBV7-8 with TRBJ2-1; TRBD2 aligns across 14 bases. CDR3 length: 17 amino acids. The ends lost 7 bases at V and 7 bases at J; junction bases unmatched: 12. Germline CDR1 SGHVS, CDR2 FQNEAQ. In DNA, the CDR3 is TGTGCCAGCACCCTAGTAGGGACTAGCGGGAGTAATAATGAGCAGTTCTTC. Residues: CASTLVGTSGSNNEQFF.

The rearrangement links TRBV12-3 or TRBV12-4 to TRBJ1-2, with 9 bases matching TRBD1. J lost 6 bases, V lost 6 bases, and 5 bases had no gene match. This CDR3 is built from 13 residues. CDR3 in DNA: TGTGCCAGCAGCCAGGGACAGGGAGATGGCTACACCTTC. It codes for CASSQGQGDGYTF.

This clone was seen repeatedly, ten times or more. The CDR3 nucleotides read TGTGCCACCAGTGACTTCAGTGAGCGGGGGCTAGACACAGATACGCAGTATTTT. It specifies CATSDFSERGLDTDTQYF. This sequence joins TRBV24-1 and TRBJ2-3, with 8 bases that match TRBD2. With V trimmed by 4 bases and J by 2 bases, 13 bases remained unmatched. Germline V gene data show CDR1 as KGHDR and CDR2 as SFDVKD. CDR3 length: 18 residues.

V and J are TRBV7-9 and TRBJ2-5; 11 bases map to TRBD1. Per germline, CDR1 SEHNR and CDR2 FQNEAQ (reference sequence). The CDR3 has 15 amino acids. V lost 3 bases and J lost 4; bases outside the gene matches: 4. The CDR3: CASSFGTGGRETQYF. As DNA, the CDR3 is TGTGCCAGCAGCTTTGGGACAGGGGGTCGAGAGACCCAGTACTTC.

The rearrangement links TRBV14 to TRBJ2-2, with 12 nucleotides matching TRBD2. V trimming: 1 base; J trimming: 4 bases; junction bases outside the gene matches: 7. The CDR3 extends over 18 amino acids. The germline gives CDR1 SGHDN, CDR2 FVKESK. DNA of the CDR3: TGTGCCAGCAGCCAAGGACTAGCGGGAGCCCCGGGCACCGGGGAGCTGTTTTTT. The encoded protein is CASSQGLAGAPGTGELFF.

V gene TRBV11-2 combines with J gene TRBJ1-2; D is ambiguous. Trimming removed 8 bases at V and 0 bases at J, with 7 bases between. CDR1 is SGHAT, CDR2 FQNNGV, per germline. The CDR3 is 12 residues long. The DNA for the CDR3 is TGTGCCAGCGGCGGATCTAACTATGGCTACACCTTC. The encoded protein is CASGGSNYGYTF.